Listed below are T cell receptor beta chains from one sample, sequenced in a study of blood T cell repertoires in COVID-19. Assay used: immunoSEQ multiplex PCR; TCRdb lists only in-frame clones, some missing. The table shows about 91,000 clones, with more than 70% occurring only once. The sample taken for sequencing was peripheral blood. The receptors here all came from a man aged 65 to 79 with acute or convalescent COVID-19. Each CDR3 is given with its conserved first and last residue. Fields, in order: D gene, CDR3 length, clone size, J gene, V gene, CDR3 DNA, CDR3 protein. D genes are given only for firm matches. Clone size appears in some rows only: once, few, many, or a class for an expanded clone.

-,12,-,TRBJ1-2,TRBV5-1,TGCGCCAGCAGCTTCGAGACTGTAGGCTACACCTTC,CASSFETVGYTF
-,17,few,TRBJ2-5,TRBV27,TGTGCCAGCAGTTTAAGGCGGTCGGGTTCAACCCAAGAGACCCAGTACTTC,CASSLRRSGSTQETQYF
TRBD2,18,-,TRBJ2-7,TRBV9,TGTGCCAGCAGCGCAGAACCGGGACTAGCGGTAAGCTCCTACGAGCAGTACTTC,CASSAEPGLAVSSYEQYF
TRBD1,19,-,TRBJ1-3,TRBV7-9,TGTGCCAGCAGCACACGGGACAGGTGGTCTTTCGGCTCTGGAAACACCATATATTTT,CASSTRDRWSFGSGNTIYF
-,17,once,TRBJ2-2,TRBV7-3,TGTGCCAGCAGCTTGGATCCCGAGGGAGGGAACACCGGGGAGCTGTTTTTT,CASSLDPEGGNTGELFF
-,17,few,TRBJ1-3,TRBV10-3,TGTGCCATCAGTGACCGTCAGCTCCGGGACTCCGTAAACACCATATATTTT,CAISDRQLRDSVNTIYF
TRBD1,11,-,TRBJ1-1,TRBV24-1,TGTGCCTCAGACAGGGACACTGAAGCTTTCTTT,CASDRDTEAFF
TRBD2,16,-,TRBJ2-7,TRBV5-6,TGTGCCAGCAGCCTCCGAAAAGCGGGGGTGCCCTACGAGCAGTACTTC,CASSLRKAGVPYEQYF
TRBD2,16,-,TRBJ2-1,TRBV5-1,TGCGCCAGCAGTTTGGGGACTAGCGGCTTATACAATGAGCAGTTCTTC,CASSLGTSGLYNEQFF
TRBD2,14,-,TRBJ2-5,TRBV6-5,TGTGCCAGCAGTTTAGCGGGAGGAGGAGAGACCCAGTACTTC,CASSLAGGGETQYF
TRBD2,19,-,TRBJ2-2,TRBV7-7,TGTGCTAGCAGCTTTCTCGGGACTAGCGGGAGGGCCGCCACCGGGGAGCTGTTTTTT,CASSFLGTSGRAATGELFF
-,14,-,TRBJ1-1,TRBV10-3,TGTGCCATCAGTGATCCCAGGGAACACACTGAAGCTTTCTTT,CAISDPREHTEAFF
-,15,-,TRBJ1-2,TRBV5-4,TGTGCCAGCAGCTGGGAGGGGCGGGAAAACTATGGCTACACCTTC,CASSWEGRENYGYTF
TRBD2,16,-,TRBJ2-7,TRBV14,TGTGCCAGCAGCCAAGATAGGGTAGCGGGAGCCTACGAGCAGTACTTC,CASSQDRVAGAYEQYF
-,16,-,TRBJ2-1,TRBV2,TGTGCCAGCAGTGAATCGCGGGGAAGCTCCTACAATGAGCAGTTCTTC,CASSESRGSSYNEQFF
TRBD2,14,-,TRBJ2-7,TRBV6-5,TGTGCCAGCACCTACGCGCGGGAGGGCTACGAGCAGTACTTC,CASTYAREGYEQYF
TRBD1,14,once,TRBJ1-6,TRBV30,TGTGCCTTAGCGACAGGGAACTATAATTCACCCCTCCACTTT,CALATGNYNSPLHF
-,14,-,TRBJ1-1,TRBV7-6,TGTGCCAGCAGCCCATACGGGAGCGGGACTGAAGCTTTCTTT,CASSPYGSGTEAFF
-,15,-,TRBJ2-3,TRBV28,TGTGCCAGCAGTTTGTACAGAGTTAGCACAGATACGCAGTATTTT,CASSLYRVSTDTQYF
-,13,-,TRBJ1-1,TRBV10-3,TGTGCCATCGGCGGGGAGTCTGGCCCTGAAGCTTTCTTT,CAIGGESGPEAFF
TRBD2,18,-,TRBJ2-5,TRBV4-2,TGTGCCAGCAGCCAAGGGGGCGTAGCGGGAGGGCCAGGAGAGACCCAGTACTTC,CASSQGGVAGGPGETQYF
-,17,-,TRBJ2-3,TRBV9,TGTGCCAGCAGCGCCCACGTTAACCCCCGGAGCACAGATACGCAGTATTTT,CASSAHVNPRSTDTQYF
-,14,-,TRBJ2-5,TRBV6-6,TGTGCCAGCAGTTACTCGCCCGAGCAAGAGACCCAGTACTTC,CASSYSPEQETQYF
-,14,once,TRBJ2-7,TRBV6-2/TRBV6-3,TGTGCCAGCAGTTACCCGGGACTCTCCTACGAGCAGTACTTC,CASSYPGLSYEQYF
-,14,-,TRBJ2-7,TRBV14,TGTGCCAGCAGCCAAGAAGTGGGGCTTGACGAGCAGTACTTC,CASSQEVGLDEQYF